This T cell receptor beta chain was recorded in a study of CD8+ T cells in alopecia areata. Looking at the study overall: Tofacitinib dosing lasted 6 to 18 months, which was then followed by 6 months off drug. The investigators scored severity in treated patients by the percentage of affected scalp area.

The germline V gene encodes CDR1 SSHAT and CDR2 FNYEAQ (reference sequence). CDR3 length: 15 residues. Extraction of RNA preceded its reverse transcription into cDNA, which served as the sequencing template. Generated by immunoSEQ multiplex PCR, the TCRdb table keeps only in-frame clones and is missing some. The sample consists of around 300,000 clones, about 62% of them appearing once. This clone was observed once. A read error may account for a junction end that differs from germline. Noted treatment: oral pan-JAK inhibitor, 5-10 mg twice daily. This receptor was obtained from a human donor with alopecia areata. Sequencing was performed on CD4+ T cells sorted from blood, taken around week 54, from a patient treated with tofacitinib. This chain connects TRBV7-7 to TRBJ2-5, with TRBD1 identical over 10 bases. CDR3 in DNA: TGTGCTAGCAGCCGGACAGGGGGGATAGAAGAGACCCAGTACTTC. Translating it yields CASSRTGGIEETQYF.